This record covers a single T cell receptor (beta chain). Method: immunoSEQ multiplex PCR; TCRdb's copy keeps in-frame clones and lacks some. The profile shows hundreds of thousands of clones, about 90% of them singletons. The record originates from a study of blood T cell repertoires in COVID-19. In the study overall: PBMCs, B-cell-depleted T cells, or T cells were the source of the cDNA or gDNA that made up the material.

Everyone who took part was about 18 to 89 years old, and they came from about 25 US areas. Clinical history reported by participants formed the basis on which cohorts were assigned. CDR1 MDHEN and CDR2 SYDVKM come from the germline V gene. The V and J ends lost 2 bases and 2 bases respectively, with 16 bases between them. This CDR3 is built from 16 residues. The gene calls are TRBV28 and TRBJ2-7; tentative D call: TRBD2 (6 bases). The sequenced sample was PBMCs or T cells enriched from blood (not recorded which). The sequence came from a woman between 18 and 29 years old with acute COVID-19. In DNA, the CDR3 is TGTGCCAGCAGTTTAAGAGTGCGACTAGTCACCTACGAGCAGTACTTC. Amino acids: CASSLRVRLVTYEQYF. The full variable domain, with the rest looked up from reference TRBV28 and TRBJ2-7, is DVKVTQSSRYLVKRTGEKVFLECVQDMDHENMFWYRQDPGLGLRLIYFSYDVKMKEKGDIPEGYSVSREKKERFSLILESASTNQTSMYLCASSLRVRLVTYEQYFGPGTRLTVT.